This TCR beta chain was sequenced during a study of blood T cells in healthy people across ages. The germline V gene has CDR1 LGHDT and CDR2 YNNKEL (reference sequence). The CDR3 runs to 15 residues. The table lists this clonotype with a few counts. Its antigen is not identified. Study-wide results and caveats: Across samples, TCR beta diversity tracked strongly with naive T cell percentage. The study regarded diversity estimates from one million T cells as underestimates.

Next came a second PCR, run for about 6 to 11 cycles, which used a sample-barcoded 5' primer along with a J-beta primer mix. TCRdb re-analysed the 5' RACE reads in MiXCR, keeping a single row per CDR3 protein. The sample lists about 780,000 distinct CDR3 sequences, about 26% occurring once. The sample also formed part of further work on T cells of mothers and their children. That paper states: Researchers found no T cell clones that were persistent and microchimeric.

The V gene is TRBV3-1, the J gene TRBJ2-5; D is possibly TRBD1 (7 bases). TRBJ2-1 explains the end of the DNA better; the J call may be wrong. The sample comprised blood. The receptor comes from a boy aged 10-17 years in good health. The CDR3 DNA follows: TGTGCCAGCAGCCAAGACAGGGGGGTTTACAATGAGCAGTTCTTC. The encoded protein is CASSQDRGVYNEQFF.